This TCR beta chain was recovered during a study of shared clonotypes between healthy human individuals. Sorted-subset replicate PCR reactions contained 200 ng DNA, corresponding to approximately 30,000 T cell genomes. The data were produced by immunoSEQ multiplex PCR, yet TCRdb's version contains in-frame clones alone and is incomplete. The sample shows 2 million to 2.5 million clones, around 95% of them seen only once. A note on this clone: What it binds is not known.

Regarding the study as a whole: When compared with the clonotypes that were shared by all four sorted-subset donors, the non-shared clonotypes turned out to have lower generation probabilities.

The CDR3 loop spans 15 amino acids. The chain carries TRBV21-1 and TRBJ2-7; TRBD1 reflects the table's D call only, with no check against the DNA. TRBV21-1 is tagged as a pseudogene. The clonotype comes from a man younger than 35 in good health. Sequencing was performed on naive CD4+ T cells sorted from blood. Subset given: CD45RA+ positively selected. The CDR3 DNA is TGTGCCAGCAGTTCTCCCAGGTTTTGCTCCTACGAGCAGTACTTC. It is translated as CASSSPRFCSYEQYF.